This entry describes one T cell receptor (beta chain). Sequencing used immunoSEQ multiplex PCR; TCRdb keeps in-frame clones, though not all of them. The sample consists of more than 85,000 clones, less than 85% of them appearing once. The data were taken from a study of T cell responses to AZD1222 COVID-19 vaccine. The length of the CDR3 is 15 residues. V dropped 5 bases and J dropped 2; count of bases not matched to a gene: 2. Per the germline V gene, CDR1 is MDHEN and CDR2 is SYDVKM. The receptor was isolated from an adult who received the AZD1222 COVID-19 vaccine. V and J are TRBV28 and TRBJ2-5; 13 positions agree with TRBD2. The material sequenced was peripheral blood, taken 28 days after the second AZD1222 dose. For the CDR3, the DNA is TGTGCCAGCAGTCCGGGACTAGCGGGACAAGAGACCCAGTACTTC. Translating it yields CASSPGLAGQETQYF.